Listed here is a single TCR beta chain. Its antigen is as yet unknown. The protocol was immunoSEQ multiplex PCR, while the TCRdb copy is restricted to in-frame clones and leaves out a portion. The sample has 25,000 or so clones, about 83% seen once. The data stem from a study of neoadjuvant nivolumab and ipilimumab in lung cancer. Study results and limitations: Only a single major-pathologic-response sample was available for clonality analysis.

From germline, CDR1 is SQVTM and CDR2 ANQGSEA. The CDR3 extends over 13 amino acids. The junction had 9 bases not matched to a gene; V was cut back by 6 bases and J by 7 bases. This receptor was obtained from an adult with non-small cell lung cancer. The sequences come from tumor tissue, collected after neoadjuvant nivolumab, alone or with ipilimumab, at or shortly before surgery. This rearrangement joins TRBV29-1 to TRBJ1-2; 9 bases match TRBD1. DNA of the CDR3: TGCAGCGTCGGACAGGGGACTCCGGGTGGCTACACCTTC. Protein sequence: CSVGQGTPGGYTF.